Presented here are 23 T cell receptor beta chains from one specimen sequenced in a study of T cells in Graves' hyperthyroidism and ophthalmopathy. Researchers took RNA transcripts and amplified the TCR beta CDR3 regions from them. Primed by the HTBI set, a first-round RT-PCR was run on the TCR CDR3. TCRdb re-derived calls from the multiplex PCR reads in MiXCR, one entry per CDR3 protein. The sample includes some 760,000 distinct CDR3 sequences, approximately 15% of them seen just once. The sequenced sample was blood. The receptor source for this set is a woman under 30 with Graves' hyperthyroidism.

This clonotype has a count of ten or more. V is TRBV11-2 and J is TRBJ2-3; the match to TRBD2 covers 8 bases. V lost 5 bases to trimming and J lost 4 bases; unmatched junction nucleotides: 17. The CDR3 runs to 18 residues. CDR1 and CDR2 (germline): SGHAT, FQNNGV. The CDR3 coding sequence is TGTGCCAGCAGCCCTCCTTGGGGTAGCGGGAAGGGGTCAGATACGCAGTATTTT. It codes for CASSPPWGSGKGSDTQYF.

This clonotype was counted many times. The chain joins TRBV13 to TRBJ2-1, with D tentatively TRBD2 (6 bases). Looked up from germline, CDR1 is PRHDT and CDR2 is FYEKMQ (reference sequence). Trimming removed 5 bases from V and 2 bases from J, with 19 bases in between. There are 17 residues in the CDR3. CDR3 loop: CASSPPTAGGTYNEQFF. The CDR3 region has the DNA TGTGCCAGCAGCCCCCCGACCGCCGGCGGGACCTACAATGAGCAGTTCTTC.

This clonotype was counted many times. The chain combines TRBV9 with TRBJ2-7; D ambiguous. V was shortened by 0 bases and J by 0 bases, with 10 bases between the two germline ends. This CDR3 contains 15 residues. Looked up from germline, CDR1 is SGDLS and CDR2 is YYNGEE. DNA for the CDR3: TGTGCCAGCAGCGTAGGCGGTAGCAGCTCCTACGAGCAGTACTTC. Residues: CASSVGGSSSYEQYF.

This clonotype was found a few times. J is TRBJ1-1 and V is TRBV4-1, with D tentatively TRBD1 (6 bases). CDR3 length: 15 amino acids. The V and J ends lost 3 bases and 4 bases respectively, with 15 bases between them. Germline CDR1 and CDR2: MGHRA and YSYEKL. This CDR3 reads CASSHLGQKGTEAFF. CDR3 bases: TGCGCCAGCAGCCACCTCGGACAGAAGGGCACTGAAGCTTTCTTT.

This chain uses TRBV9 with TRBJ2-1; D not certain. Trimming removed 4 bases from V and 2 bases from J, with 13 bases in between. The CDR3 length is 15 residues. Germline values: CDR1 SGDLS, CDR2 YYNGEE. CDR3 in DNA: TGTGCCAGCAGCCCCCCCGGTATGGCCTACAATGAGCAGTTCTTC. This gives the protein CASSPPGMAYNEQFF.

Worth noting for this clonotype: Being one base from a much bigger clone, this may be a read error. The chain recombines TRBV18 with TRBJ1-6; no firm D call. Trimming pared 2 bases from V and 12 bases from J, leaving 11 bases between. The CDR3 length is 13 residues. Germline CDR1 and CDR2: KGHSH and LQKENI. The CDR3 nucleotides are TGTGCCAGCTCACCAAGAGAATCTTTACCCCTCCACTTT. Translating gives CASSPRESLPLHF.

This clonotype was seen repeatedly, ten times or more. The genes are TRBV6-6 and TRBJ1-4; TRBD1 is a possible D gene (5 bases). CDR3 length: 18 amino acids. Between the trimmed V and J ends, which lost 1 base and 7 bases, there was a span of 22 bases. Germline CDR1 is MNHNY and CDR2 is SVGAGI (reference sequence). The CDR3 reads CASSYWDPLGDRGEKLFF. The DNA of the CDR3 is TGTGCCAGCAGTTACTGGGATCCATTAGGGGACCGGGGTGAAAAACTGTTTTTT.

This clonotype was picked up many times. J is TRBJ1-1 and V is TRBV30; D unclear. This CDR3 has 14 amino acids. Trimming took off 2 bases at V and 0 bases at J, with 10 bases between the two ends. Germline assignment: CDR1 GTSNPN and CDR2 SVGIG (reference sequence). CDR3 sequence reads: CAWSKAPVNTEAFF. The CDR3 nucleotides are TGTGCCTGGAGTAAGGCGCCAGTGAACACTGAAGCTTTCTTT.

The V call is TRBV12-3 or TRBV12-4, the J call TRBJ2-3; 8 bases line up with TRBD2. Unmatched junction bases numbered 10, after V lost 5 bases and J lost 6 bases. The CDR3 is made up of 15 amino acids. Written as DNA, the CDR3 is TGTGCCAGCAGTGAGGTCGGGAGGGCCGGGGATACGCAGTATTTT. This codes for CASSEVGRAGDTQYF.

This clonotype was detected ten times or more. The gene calls are TRBV5-1 and TRBJ2-1; D is unresolved. This CDR3 comprises 14 residues. V was pared by 0 bases and J by 4 bases, with 8 bases between. Per the germline V gene, CDR1 is SGHRS and CDR2 is YFSETQ. CDR3: CASSLDRQYNEQFF. The CDR3, as DNA: TGCGCCAGCAGCTTGGATCGACAATACAATGAGCAGTTCTTC.

This clonotype was counted a few times. This sequence joins TRBV11-2 and TRBJ1-1; D uncertain. CDR1 is SGHAT and CDR2 is FQNNGV in the germline V gene. V was trimmed by 0 bases and J by 2 bases, leaving 10 bases between them. CDR3 length: 15 amino acids. The CDR3 sequence is CASSLENNPNTEAFF. The CDR3 coding sequence is TGTGCCAGCAGCTTAGAAAATAACCCTAACACTGAAGCTTTCTTT.

The V gene is TRBV2, the J gene TRBJ1-1, with D hard to call. V gave up 6 bases and J gave up 11 bases, with 10 bases separating them. This CDR3 is built from 10 residues. CDR1 and CDR2 (germline): SNHLY, FYNNEI. In nucleotides, the CDR3 is TGTGCCAGCAGAGATCTAAGGGCTTTCTTT. Amino acid sequence: CASRDLRAFF.

This clonotype has just one count. The chain uses TRBV29-1 and TRBJ2-7; D ambiguous. The V and J ends lost 6 bases and 2 bases respectively, with 11 bases between them. This CDR3 spans 12 amino acids. CDR1 SQVTM and CDR2 ANQGSEA come from the germline V gene. CDR3 amino acids: CSVAWRTYEQYF. CDR3 in DNA: TGCAGCGTCGCTTGGCGGACCTACGAGCAGTACTTC.

This sequence joins TRBV4-1 and TRBJ1-1; 10 nucleotides line up with TRBD1. The CDR3 spans 20 residues. Germline V gene data show CDR1 as MGHRA and CDR2 as YSYEKL. V trimming: 0 bases; J trimming: 3 bases; junction bases outside the gene matches: 16. The CDR3 DNA sequence: TGCGCCAGCAGCCAAGATAACGGTCGGGACAGGGGCGACTCGGACACTGAAGCTTTCTTT. Its protein product is CASSQDNGRDRGDSDTEAFF.

This clonotype showed up many times. V and J are TRBV20-1 and TRBJ2-1; 8 bases match TRBD2. Unmatched junction bases numbered 12, after V lost 6 bases and J lost 5 bases. This CDR3 comprises 15 residues. Germline V lookup: CDR1 DFQATT, CDR2 SNEGSKA (reference sequence). CDR3 nucleotide sequence: TGCAGTGCCCAGCGGGGGAGACTAAACGACAATGAGCAGTTCTTC. Protein: CSAQRGRLNDNEQFF.

This clonotype was seen at least ten times. V usage is TRBV2 and J usage is TRBJ2-7; perhaps TRBD2 as D (6 bases). CDR1 is SNHLY, CDR2 FYNNEI, per germline. Trimming removed 7 bases at V and 0 bases at J, with 16 bases between. The CDR3 covers 15 residues. CDR3 region: CASTPSAGTSYEQYF. The CDR3 DNA reads TGTGCCAGCACTCCGTCGGCGGGGACCTCCTACGAGCAGTACTTC.

To note about this clonotype: This likely comes from a read error, as the CDR3 has no conserved phenylalanine or tryptophan at its end. This chain links TRBV9 with TRBJ2-1; D is unresolved. V lost 1 base and J 0 bases, leaving 14 bases between the germline ends. The V gene's germline CDR1 is SGDLS and CDR2 YYNGEE. This CDR3 contains 17 residues. The CDR3 coding sequence is TGTGCCAGCAGCGTAAGCTCCGGCAGAAGCTCCTACAATGAGCAGTTCGTC. This sequence encodes CASSVSSGRSSYNEQFV.

This clonotype was recorded a few times. This sequence joins TRBV27 and TRBJ2-3; a possible D gene is TRBD2 (6 bases). V gave up 4 bases and J gave up 0 bases, with 17 bases separating them. The CDR3 is made up of 17 amino acids. The germline CDR1 and CDR2 sequences are MNHEY and SMNVEV (reference sequence). The CDR3, as DNA: TGTGCCAGCAGTTATACCGGGACTCCCTTTAGCACAGATACGCAGTATTTT. This gives the protein CASSYTGTPFSTDTQYF.

This clonotype was observed a handful of times. J is TRBJ1-4 and V is TRBV27; no definite D call. This CDR3 is 13 amino acids long. Trimming took off 6 bases at V and 7 bases at J, with 12 bases between the two ends. CDR1 MNHEY and CDR2 SMNVEV come from the germline V gene (reference sequence). CDR3 bases: TGTGCCAGCAGCCGAAGGTCGGGTGAAAAACTGTTTTTT. The encoded protein is CASSRRSGEKLFF.

This clonotype was detected ten times or more. The chain joins TRBV6-2 or TRBV6-3 to TRBJ2-3; 9 positions agree with TRBD1. In germline, CDR1 is MNHEY, CDR2 SVGEGT. Trimming removed 6 bases from V and 1 base from J; junction bases left unmatched: 14. CDR3 length equals 18 residues. In DNA form, the CDR3 reads TGTGCCAGCAGGGACGTCCCGGGACAGGGTCGGGGCACAGATACGCAGTATTTT. Translated: CASRDVPGQGRGTDTQYF.

As DNA, the CDR3 is TGTGCCAGCAGCCCAACACCAGGAAGCAATCAGCCCCAGCATTTT. Translation gives CASSPTPGSNQPQHF. The chain joins TRBV9 to TRBJ1-5, with no clear D. V shed 4 bases and J shed 1 base, with 12 bases lying between them. This CDR3 contains 15 residues. From germline, CDR1 is SGDLS and CDR2 YYNGEE.

This clonotype was counted ten times or more. The CDR3 spells CASSLALNSYNEQFF. As DNA, the CDR3 is TGCGCCAGCAGCTTGGCCTTAAACTCCTACAATGAGCAGTTCTTC. The chain is built from TRBV5-1 and TRBJ2-1; D gene uncertain. Trimming stripped 0 bases from V and 0 bases from J, with 7 bases between. CDR1 SGHRS and CDR2 YFSETQ come from the germline V gene. The CDR3 covers 15 residues.

This clonotype was detected ten times or more. The V call is TRBV6-1, the J call TRBJ1-1; 7 bases map to TRBD1. This CDR3 has 13 amino acids. The J segment lost 8 bases and the V segment lost 6 bases, leaving 9 bases of the junction unmatched. Germline V lookup: CDR1 MNHNS, CDR2 SASEGT. CDR3 coding DNA: TGTGCCAGCAGATATGACAGGGCTGGCGAAGCTTTCTTT. Translation: CASRYDRAGEAFF.